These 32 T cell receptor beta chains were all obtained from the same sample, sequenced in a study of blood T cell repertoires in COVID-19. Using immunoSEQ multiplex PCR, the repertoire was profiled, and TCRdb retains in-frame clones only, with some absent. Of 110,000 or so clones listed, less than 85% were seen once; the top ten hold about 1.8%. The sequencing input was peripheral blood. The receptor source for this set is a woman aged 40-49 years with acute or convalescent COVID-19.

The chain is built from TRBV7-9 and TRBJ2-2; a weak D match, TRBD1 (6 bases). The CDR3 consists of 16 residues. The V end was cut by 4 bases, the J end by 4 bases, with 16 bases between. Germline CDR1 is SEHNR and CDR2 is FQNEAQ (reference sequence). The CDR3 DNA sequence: TGTGCCAGCAGCTCTGGGACATCCCCGAGCACCGGGGAGCTGTTTTTT. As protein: CASSSGTSPSTGELFF.

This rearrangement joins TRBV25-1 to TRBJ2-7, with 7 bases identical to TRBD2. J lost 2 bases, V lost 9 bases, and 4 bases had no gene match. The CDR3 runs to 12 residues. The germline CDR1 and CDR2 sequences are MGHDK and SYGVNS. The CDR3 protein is CASASGTYEQYF. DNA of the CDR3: TGTGCCAGTGCTAGCGGAACCTACGAGCAGTACTTC.

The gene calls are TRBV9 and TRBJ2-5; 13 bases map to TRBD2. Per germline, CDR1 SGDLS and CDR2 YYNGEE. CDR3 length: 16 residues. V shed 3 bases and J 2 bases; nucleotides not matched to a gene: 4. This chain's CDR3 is CASSAAGLAGQETQYF. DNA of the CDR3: TGTGCCAGCAGCGCGGCGGGACTAGCGGGACAAGAGACCCAGTACTTC.

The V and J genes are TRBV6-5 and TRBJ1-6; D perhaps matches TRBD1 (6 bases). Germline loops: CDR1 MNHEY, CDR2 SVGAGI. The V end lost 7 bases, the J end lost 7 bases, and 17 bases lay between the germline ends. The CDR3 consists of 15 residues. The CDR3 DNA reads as TGTGCCAGCACCTGGGGGGGACAAGGGAATTCACCCCTCCACTTT. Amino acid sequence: CASTWGGQGNSPLHF.

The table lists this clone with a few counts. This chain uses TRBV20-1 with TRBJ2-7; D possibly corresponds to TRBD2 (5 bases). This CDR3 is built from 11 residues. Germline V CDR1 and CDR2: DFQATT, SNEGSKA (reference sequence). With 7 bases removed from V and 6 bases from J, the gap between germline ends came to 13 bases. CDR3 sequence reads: CSVRDGVEQYF. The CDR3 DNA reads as TGCAGTGTACGGGATGGGGTCGAGCAGTACTTC.

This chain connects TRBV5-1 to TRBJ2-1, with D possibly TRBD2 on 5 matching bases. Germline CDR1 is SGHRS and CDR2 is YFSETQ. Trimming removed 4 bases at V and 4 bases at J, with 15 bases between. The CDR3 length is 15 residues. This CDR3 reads CASSPAGGRYNEQFF. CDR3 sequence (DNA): TGCGCCAGCAGCCCCGCGGGCGGGCGGTACAATGAGCAGTTCTTC. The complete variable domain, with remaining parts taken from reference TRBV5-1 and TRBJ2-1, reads KAGVTQTPRYLIKTRGQQVTLSCSPISGHRSVSWYQQTPGQGLQFLFEYFSETQRNKGNFPGRFSGRQFSNSRSEMNVSTLELGDSALYLCASSPAGGRYNEQFFGPGTRLTVL.

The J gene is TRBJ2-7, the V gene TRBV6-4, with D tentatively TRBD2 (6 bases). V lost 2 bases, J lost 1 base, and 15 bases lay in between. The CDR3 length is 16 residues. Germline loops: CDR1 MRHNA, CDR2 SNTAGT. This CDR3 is CASSDPPGLVSYEQYF. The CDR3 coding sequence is TGTGCCAGCAGTGACCCTCCGGGACTCGTATCCTACGAGCAGTACTTC.

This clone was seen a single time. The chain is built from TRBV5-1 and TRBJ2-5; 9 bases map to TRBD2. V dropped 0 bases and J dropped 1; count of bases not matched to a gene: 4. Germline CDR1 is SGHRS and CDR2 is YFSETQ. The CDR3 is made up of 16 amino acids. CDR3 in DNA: TGCGCCAGCAGCTTGGGGCTAGCGGGGTTCCAAGAGACCCAGTACTTC. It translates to CASSLGLAGFQETQYF.

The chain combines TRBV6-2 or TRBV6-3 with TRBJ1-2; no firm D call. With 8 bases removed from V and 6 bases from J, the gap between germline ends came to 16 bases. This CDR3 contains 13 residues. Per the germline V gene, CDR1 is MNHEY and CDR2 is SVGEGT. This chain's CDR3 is CASRSAVSDGYTF. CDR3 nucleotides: TGTGCCAGCCGTTCAGCAGTGAGCGATGGCTACACCTTC.

CDR3 loop: CAISESGGSNQPQHF. For the CDR3, the DNA is TGTGCCATCAGTGAGTCCGGCGGGAGCAATCAGCCCCAGCATTTT. This sequence joins TRBV10-3 and TRBJ1-5; D remains unclear. This CDR3 contains 15 residues. Trimming left V 0 bases short and J 1 base short, with 7 bases between. The germline CDR1 and CDR2 sequences are ENHRY and SYGVKD.

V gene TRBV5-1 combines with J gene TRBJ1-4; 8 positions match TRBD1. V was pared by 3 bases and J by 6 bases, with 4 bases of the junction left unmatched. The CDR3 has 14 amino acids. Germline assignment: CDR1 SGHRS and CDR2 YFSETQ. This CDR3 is CASSSGGKDEKLFF. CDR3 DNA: TGCGCCAGCAGCTCAGGGGGCAAGGATGAAAAACTGTTTTTT. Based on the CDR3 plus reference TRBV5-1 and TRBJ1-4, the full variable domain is KAGVTQTPRYLIKTRGQQVTLSCSPISGHRSVSWYQQTPGQGLQFLFEYFSETQRNKGNFPGRFSGRQFSNSRSEMNVSTLELGDSALYLCASSSGGKDEKLFFGSGTQLSVL.

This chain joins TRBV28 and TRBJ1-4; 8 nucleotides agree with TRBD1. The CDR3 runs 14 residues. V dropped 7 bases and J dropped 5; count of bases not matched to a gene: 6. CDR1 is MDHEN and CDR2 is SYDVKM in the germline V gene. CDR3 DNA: TGTGCCAGCACCTCGGGACAGGCAAATGAAAAACTGTTTTTT. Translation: CASTSGQANEKLFF. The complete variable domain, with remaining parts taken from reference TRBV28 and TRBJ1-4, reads DVKVTQSSRYLVKRTGEKVFLECVQDMDHENMFWYRQDPGLGLRLIYFSYDVKMKEKGDIPEGYSVSREKKERFSLILESASTNQTSMYLCASTSGQANEKLFFGSGTQLSVL.

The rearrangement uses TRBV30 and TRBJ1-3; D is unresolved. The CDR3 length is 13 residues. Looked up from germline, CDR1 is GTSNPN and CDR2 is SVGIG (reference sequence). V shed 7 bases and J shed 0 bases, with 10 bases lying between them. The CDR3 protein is CALGSSSGNTIYF. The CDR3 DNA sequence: TGTGCCTTGGGGTCCAGCTCTGGAAACACCATATATTTT.

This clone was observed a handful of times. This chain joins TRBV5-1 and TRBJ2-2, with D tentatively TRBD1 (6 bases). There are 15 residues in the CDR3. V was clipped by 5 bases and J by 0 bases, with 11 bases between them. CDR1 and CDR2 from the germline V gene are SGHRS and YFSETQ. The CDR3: CASRRDRTNTGELFF. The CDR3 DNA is TGCGCCAGCAGAAGAGACAGGACGAACACCGGGGAGCTGTTTTTT.

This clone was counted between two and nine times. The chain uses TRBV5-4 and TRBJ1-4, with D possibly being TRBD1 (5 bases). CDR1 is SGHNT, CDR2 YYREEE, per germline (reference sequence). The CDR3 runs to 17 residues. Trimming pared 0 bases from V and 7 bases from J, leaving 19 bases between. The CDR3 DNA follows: TGTGCCAGCAGCTTGGTTCCCGCGGGAGTCCAGGGTGAAAAACTGTTTTTT. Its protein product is CASSLVPAGVQGEKLFF.

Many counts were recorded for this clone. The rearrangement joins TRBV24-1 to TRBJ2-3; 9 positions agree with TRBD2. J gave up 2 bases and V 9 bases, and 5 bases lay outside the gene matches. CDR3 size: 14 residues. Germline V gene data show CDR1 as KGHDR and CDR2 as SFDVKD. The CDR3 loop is CATGVAGDTDTQYF. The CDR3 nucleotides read TGTGCCACCGGAGTAGCGGGAGACACAGATACGCAGTATTTT.

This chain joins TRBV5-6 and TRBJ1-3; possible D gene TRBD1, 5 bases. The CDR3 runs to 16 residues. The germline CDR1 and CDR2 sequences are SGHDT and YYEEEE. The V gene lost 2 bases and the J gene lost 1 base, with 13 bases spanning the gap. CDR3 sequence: CASSFQWPGSGNTIYF. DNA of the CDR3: TGTGCCAGCAGCTTCCAGTGGCCAGGGTCTGGAAACACCATATATTTT.

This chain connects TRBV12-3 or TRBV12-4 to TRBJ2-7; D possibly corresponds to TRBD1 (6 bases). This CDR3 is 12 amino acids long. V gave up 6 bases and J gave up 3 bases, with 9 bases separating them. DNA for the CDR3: TGTGCCAGCAGATTGGACAGCTACGAGCAGTACTTC. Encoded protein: CASRLDSYEQYF.

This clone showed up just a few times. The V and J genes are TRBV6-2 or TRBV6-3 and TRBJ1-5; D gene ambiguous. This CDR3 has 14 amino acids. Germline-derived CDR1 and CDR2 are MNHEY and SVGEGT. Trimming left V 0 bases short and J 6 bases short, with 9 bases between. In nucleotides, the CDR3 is TGTGCCAGCAGTTACTCATATAGTGGTCAGCCCCAGCATTTT. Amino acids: CASSYSYSGQPQHF.

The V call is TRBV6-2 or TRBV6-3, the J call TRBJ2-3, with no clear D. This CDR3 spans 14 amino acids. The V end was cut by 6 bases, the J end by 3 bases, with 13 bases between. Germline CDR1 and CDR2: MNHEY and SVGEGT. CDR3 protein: CASSLRPLTDTQYF. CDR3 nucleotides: TGTGCCAGCAGCCTTCGTCCCCTGACAGATACGCAGTATTTT.

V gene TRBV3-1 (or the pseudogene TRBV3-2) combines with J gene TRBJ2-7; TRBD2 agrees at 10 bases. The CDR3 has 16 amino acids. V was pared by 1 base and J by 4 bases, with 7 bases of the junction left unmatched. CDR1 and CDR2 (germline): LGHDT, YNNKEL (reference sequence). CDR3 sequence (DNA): TGTGCCAGCAGCCAAGGGGGGCCGACTAGCGGGTACGAGCAGTACTTC. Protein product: CASSQGGPTSGYEQYF.

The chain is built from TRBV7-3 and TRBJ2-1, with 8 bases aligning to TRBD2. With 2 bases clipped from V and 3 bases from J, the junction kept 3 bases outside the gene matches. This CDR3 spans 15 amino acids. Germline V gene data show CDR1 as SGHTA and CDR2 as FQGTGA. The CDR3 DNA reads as TGTGCCAGCAGCTTATCCGCGGGGGGCTACAATGAGCAGTTCTTC. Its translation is CASSLSAGGYNEQFF.

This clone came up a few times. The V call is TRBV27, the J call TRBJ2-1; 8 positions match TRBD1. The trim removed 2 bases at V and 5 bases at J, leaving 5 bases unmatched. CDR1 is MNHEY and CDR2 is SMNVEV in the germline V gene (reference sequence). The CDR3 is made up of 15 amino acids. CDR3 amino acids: CASSLRQGQNNEQFF. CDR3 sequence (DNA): TGTGCCAGCAGTTTAAGACAGGGGCAGAACAATGAGCAGTTCTTC.

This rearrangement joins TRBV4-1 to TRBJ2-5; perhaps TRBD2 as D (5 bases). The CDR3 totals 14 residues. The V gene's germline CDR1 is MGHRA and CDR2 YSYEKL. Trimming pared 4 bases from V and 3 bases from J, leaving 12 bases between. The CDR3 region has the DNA TGCGCCAGCAGCCGAGCCCCCGGGGAAGAGACCCAGTACTTC. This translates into CASSRAPGEETQYF.

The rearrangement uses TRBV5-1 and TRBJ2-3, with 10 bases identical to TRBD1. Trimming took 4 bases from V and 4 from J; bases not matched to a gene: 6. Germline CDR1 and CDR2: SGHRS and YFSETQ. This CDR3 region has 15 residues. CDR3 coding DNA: TGCGCCAGCAGCCCGTCTGGGACAGGGGCAGATACGCAGTATTTT. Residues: CASSPSGTGADTQYF. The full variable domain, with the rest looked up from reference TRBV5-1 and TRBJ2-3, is KAGVTQTPRYLIKTRGQQVTLSCSPISGHRSVSWYQQTPGQGLQFLFEYFSETQRNKGNFPGRFSGRQFSNSRSEMNVSTLELGDSALYLCASSPSGTGADTQYFGPGTRLTVL.

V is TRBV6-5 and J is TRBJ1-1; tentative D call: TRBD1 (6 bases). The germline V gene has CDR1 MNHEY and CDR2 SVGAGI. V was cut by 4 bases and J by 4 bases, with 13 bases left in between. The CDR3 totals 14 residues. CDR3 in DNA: TGTGCCAGCAGTTGGAGGGGGGGTGGCACTGAAGCTTTCTTT. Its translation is CASSWRGGGTEAFF.

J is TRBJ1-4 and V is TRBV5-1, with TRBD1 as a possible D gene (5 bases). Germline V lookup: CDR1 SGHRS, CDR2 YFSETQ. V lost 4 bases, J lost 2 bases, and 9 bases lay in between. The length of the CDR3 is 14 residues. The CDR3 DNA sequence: TGCGCCAGCAGCCGAAGACAGACTAATGAAAAACTGTTTTTT. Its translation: CASSRRQTNEKLFF.

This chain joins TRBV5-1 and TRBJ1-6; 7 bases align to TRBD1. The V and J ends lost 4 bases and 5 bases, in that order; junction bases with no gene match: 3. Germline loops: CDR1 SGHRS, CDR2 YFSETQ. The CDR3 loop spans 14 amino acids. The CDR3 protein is CASSLGQNNSPLHF. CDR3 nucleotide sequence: TGCGCCAGCAGCCTGGGACAGAATAATTCACCCCTCCACTTT.

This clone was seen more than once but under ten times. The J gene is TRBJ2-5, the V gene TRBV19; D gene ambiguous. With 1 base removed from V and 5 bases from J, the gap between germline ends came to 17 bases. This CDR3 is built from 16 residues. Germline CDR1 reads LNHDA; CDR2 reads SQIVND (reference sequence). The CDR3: CASSIGRLIFGETQYF. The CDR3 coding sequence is TGTGCCAGTAGTATAGGACGACTGATCTTTGGGGAGACCCAGTACTTC.

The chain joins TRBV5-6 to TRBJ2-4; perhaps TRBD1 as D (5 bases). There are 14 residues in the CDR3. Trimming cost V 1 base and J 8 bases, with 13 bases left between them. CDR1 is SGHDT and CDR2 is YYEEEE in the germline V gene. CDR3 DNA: TGTGCCAGCAGCTTGTTACAGGAAAGGTACATTCAGTACTTC. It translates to CASSLLQERYIQYF.

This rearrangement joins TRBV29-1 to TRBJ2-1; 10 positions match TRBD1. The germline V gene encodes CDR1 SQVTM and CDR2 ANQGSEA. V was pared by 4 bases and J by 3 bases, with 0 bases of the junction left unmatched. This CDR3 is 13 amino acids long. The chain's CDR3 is CSVGTGGYNEQFF. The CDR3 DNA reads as TGCAGCGTTGGGACAGGGGGCTACAATGAGCAGTTCTTC.

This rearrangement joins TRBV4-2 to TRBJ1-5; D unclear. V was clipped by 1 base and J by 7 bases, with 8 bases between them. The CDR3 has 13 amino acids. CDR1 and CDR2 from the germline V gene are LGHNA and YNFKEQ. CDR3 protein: CASSQAREQPQHF. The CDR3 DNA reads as TGTGCCAGCAGCCAAGCGAGGGAACAGCCCCAGCATTTT.